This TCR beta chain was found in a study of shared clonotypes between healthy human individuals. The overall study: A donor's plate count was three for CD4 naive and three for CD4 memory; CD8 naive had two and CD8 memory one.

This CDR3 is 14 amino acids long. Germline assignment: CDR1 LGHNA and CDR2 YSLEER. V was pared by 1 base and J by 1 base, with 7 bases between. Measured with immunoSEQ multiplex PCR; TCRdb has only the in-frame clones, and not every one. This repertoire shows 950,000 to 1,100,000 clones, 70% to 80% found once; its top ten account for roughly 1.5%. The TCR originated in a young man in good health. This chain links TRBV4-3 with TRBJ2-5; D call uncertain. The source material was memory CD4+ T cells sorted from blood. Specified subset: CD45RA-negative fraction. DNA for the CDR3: TGCGCCAGCAGCCAAGGGGCTAGCCAAGAGACCCAGTACTTC. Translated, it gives CASSQGASQETQYF.